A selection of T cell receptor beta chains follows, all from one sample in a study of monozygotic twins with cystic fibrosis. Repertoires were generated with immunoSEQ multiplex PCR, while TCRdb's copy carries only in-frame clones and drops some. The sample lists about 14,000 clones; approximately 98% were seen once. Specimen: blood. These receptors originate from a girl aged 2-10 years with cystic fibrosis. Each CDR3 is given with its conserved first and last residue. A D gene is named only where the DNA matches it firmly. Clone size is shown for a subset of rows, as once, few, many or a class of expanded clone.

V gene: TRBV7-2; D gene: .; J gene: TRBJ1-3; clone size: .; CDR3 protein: CASSPERRGNTIYF; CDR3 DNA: TGTGCCAGCAGCCCAGAACGCCGTGGAAACACCATATATTTT
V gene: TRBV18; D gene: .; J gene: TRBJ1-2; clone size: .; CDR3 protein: CASSPPNYSHYGYTF; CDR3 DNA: TGTGCCAGCTCACCACCGAATTACAGTCACTATGGCTACACCTTC
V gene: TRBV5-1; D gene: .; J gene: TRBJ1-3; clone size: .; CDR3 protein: CASSKDIGNTIYF; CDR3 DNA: TGCGCCAGCAGCAAGGACATTGGAAACACCATATATTTT
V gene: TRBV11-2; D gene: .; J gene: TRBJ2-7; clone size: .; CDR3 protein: CASSLTYEQYF; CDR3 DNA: TGTGCCAGCAGCCTAACTTACGAGCAGTACTTC
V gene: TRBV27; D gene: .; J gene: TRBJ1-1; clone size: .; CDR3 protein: CASSFGGTDTEAFF; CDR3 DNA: TGTGCCAGCAGTTTTGGGGGGACGGACACTGAAGCTTTCTTT
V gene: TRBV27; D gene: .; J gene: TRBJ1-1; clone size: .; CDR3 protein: CASSPQGWTEAFF; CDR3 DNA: TGTGCCAGCAGTCCCCAGGGGTGGACTGAAGCTTTCTTT
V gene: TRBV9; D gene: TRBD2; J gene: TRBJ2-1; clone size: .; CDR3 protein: CASSQDTGGDEQFF; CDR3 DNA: TGTGCCAGCAGCCAAGACACGGGAGGCGATGAGCAGTTCTTC
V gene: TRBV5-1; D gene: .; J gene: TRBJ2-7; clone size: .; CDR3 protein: CASSLGGKNRLWMDF; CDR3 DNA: TGCGCCAGCAGCTTGGGGGGCAAAAACAGGTTATGGATGGATTTC
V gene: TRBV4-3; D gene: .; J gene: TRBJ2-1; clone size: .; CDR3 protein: CASSQDMSRTYNEQFF; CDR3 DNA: TGCGCCAGCAGCCAAGATATGTCCAGAACATACAATGAGCAGTTCTTC
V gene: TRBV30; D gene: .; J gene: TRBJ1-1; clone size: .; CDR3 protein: CAWSVAENTEAFF; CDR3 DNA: TGTGCCTGGAGTGTAGCAGAGAACACTGAAGCTTTCTTT
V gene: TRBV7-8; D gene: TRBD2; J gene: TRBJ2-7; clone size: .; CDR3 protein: CASSFGLAGVIEQYF; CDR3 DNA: TGTGCCAGCAGCTTCGGACTAGCGGGAGTAATCGAGCAGTACTTC
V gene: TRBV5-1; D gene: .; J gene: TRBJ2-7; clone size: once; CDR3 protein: CASSLSGTFSYEQYF; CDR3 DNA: TGCGCCAGCAGCTTGTCCGGGACATTCTCCTACGAGCAGTACTTC
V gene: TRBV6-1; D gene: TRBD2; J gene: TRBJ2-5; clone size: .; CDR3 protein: CASGAGVSVETQYF; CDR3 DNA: TGTGCCAGCGGCGCGGGAGTTAGTGTTGAGACCCAGTACTTC
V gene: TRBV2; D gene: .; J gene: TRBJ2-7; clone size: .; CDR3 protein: CASTNEGVSEEQYF; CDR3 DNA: TGTGCCAGCACCAATGAGGGAGTCTCGGAGGAGCAGTACTTC
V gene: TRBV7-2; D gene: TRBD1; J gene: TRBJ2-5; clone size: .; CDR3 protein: CASRGTGQETQYF; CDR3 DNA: TGTGCCAGCCGAGGGACAGGCCAAGAGACCCAGTACTTC
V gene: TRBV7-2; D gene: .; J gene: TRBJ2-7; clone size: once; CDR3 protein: CASSFRGLQGGQYF; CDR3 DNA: TGTGCCAGCAGCTTCCGGGGACTGCAGGGTGGGCAGTACTTC
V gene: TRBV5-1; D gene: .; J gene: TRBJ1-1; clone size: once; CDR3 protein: CASSYVKGVDTEAFF; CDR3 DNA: TGCGCCAGCAGCTACGTGAAGGGGGTGGACACTGAAGCTTTCTTT
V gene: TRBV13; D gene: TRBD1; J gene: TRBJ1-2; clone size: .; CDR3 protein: CASSVTTGNGYTF; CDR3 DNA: TGTGCCAGCAGCGTCACGACAGGGAATGGCTACACCTTC
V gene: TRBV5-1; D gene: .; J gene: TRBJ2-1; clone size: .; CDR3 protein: CASSSSNWGSPYNEQFF; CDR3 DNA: TGCGCCAGCAGCTCTTCTAACTGGGGGTCCCCCTACAATGAGCAGTTCTTC
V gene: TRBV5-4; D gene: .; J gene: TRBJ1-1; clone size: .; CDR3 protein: CASSSGYRAEAFF; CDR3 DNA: TGTGCCAGCAGCTCAGGGTATCGAGCTGAAGCTTTCTTT
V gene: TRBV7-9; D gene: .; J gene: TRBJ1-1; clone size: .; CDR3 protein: CASSLAVREPEAFF; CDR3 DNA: TGTGCCAGCAGCTTAGCGGTCAGGGAACCTGAAGCTTTCTTT
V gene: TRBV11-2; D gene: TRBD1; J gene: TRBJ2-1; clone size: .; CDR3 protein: CASRYPGQGINEQFF; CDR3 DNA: TGTGCCAGCAGATATCCGGGACAGGGTATCAATGAGCAGTTCTTC
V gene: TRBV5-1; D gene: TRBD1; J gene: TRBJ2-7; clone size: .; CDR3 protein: CASSRTGGDGGEQYF; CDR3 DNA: TGCGCCAGCAGCAGGACAGGAGGAGACGGAGGCGAGCAGTACTTC
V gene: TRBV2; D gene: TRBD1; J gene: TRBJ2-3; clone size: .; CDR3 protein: CASSDSGTGVTDTQYF; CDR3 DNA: TGTGCCAGCAGTGATTCCGGGACAGGGGTCACAGATACGCAGTATTTT
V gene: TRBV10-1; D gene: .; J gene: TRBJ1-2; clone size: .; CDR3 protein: CATPGTSVDGYTF; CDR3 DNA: TGCGCCACCCCCGGGACAAGTGTAGATGGCTACACCTTC
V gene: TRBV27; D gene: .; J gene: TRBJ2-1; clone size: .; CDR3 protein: CASSLWPVGNEQFF; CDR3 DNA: TGTGCCAGCAGTTTGTGGCCTGTGGGCAATGAGCAGTTCTTC
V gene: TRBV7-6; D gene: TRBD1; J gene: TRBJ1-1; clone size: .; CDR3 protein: CASSLGQGRGTEAFF; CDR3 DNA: TGTGCCAGCAGCTTAGGACAGGGGCGAGGGACTGAAGCTTTCTTT
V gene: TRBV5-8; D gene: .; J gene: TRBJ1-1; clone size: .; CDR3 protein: CASSPAGQTEAFF; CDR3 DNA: TGTGCCAGCAGCCCGGCGGGGCAAACTGAAGCTTTCTTT
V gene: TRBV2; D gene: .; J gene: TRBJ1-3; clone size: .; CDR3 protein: CASGRGGLRDSGNTIYF; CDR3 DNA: TGTGCCAGCGGACGAGGGGGGCTCAGGGACTCTGGAAACACCATATATTTT
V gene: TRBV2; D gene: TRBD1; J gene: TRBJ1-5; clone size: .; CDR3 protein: CASTVQGTSNQPQHF; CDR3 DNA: TGTGCCAGCACAGTACAGGGGACCAGCAATCAGCCCCAGCATTTT
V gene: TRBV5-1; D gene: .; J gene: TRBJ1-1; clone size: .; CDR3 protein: CASSLDRVNTEAFF; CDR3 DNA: TGCGCCAGCAGCCTCGACCGGGTGAACACTGAAGCTTTCTTT
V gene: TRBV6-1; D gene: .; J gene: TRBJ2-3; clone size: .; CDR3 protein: CASNPGEKETDTQYF; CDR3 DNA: TGTGCCAGCAACCCAGGGGAGAAGGAAACAGATACGCAGTATTTT
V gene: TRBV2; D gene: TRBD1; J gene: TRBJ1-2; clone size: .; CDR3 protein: CASSEAGRDRSYGYTF; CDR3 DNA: TGTGCCAGCAGTGAAGCTGGGAGGGACAGGTCCTATGGCTACACCTTC
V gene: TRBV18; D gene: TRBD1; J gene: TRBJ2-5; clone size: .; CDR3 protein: CASSPQQGRGETQYF; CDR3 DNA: TGTGCCAGCTCACCCCAACAGGGGAGAGGAGAGACCCAGTACTTC
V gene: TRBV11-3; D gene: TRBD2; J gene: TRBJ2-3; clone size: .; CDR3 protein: CASSPGTSGSTDTQYF; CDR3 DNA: TGTGCCAGCAGCCCCGGTACTAGCGGTAGCACAGATACGCAGTATTTT
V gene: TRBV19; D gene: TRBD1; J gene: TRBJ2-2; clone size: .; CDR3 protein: CASSIVGQGLTGELFF; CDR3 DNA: TGTGCCAGTAGTATAGTCGGACAGGGACTCACCGGGGAGCTGTTTTTT
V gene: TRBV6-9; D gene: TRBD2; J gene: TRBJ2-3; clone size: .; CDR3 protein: CASSYFLAGVGDTQYF; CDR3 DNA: TGTGCCAGCAGTTATTTCCTAGCGGGAGTGGGAGATACGCAGTATTTT
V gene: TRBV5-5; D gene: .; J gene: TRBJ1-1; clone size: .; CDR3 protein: CASSTSFGVSEAFF; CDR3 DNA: TGTGCCAGCAGCACCTCGTTCGGGGTCTCTGAAGCTTTCTTT
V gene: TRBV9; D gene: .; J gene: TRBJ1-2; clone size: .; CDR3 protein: CASSVDGGGYGYTF; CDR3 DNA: TGTGCCAGCAGCGTAGACGGGGGCGGCTATGGCTACACCTTC
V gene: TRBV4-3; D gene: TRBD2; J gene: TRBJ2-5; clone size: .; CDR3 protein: CASSPSGTSGTETQYF; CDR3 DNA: TGCGCCAGCAGCCCTTCCGGGACTAGCGGGACAGAGACCCAGTACTTC
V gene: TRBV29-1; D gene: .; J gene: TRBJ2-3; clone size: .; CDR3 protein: CSVEEVGSTDTQYF; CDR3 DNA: TGCAGCGTTGAAGAAGTAGGCTCCACAGATACGCAGTATTTT
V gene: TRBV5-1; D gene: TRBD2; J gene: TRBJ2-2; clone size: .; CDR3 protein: CASSLELAGDITGELFF; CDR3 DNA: TGCGCCAGCAGCTTGGAGCTAGCGGGAGATATAACCGGGGAGCTGTTTTTT
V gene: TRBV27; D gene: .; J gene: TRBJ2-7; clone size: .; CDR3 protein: CASSLLLDPLYEQYF; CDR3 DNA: TGTGCCAGCAGTCTCCTCCTAGACCCGTTATACGAGCAGTACTTC
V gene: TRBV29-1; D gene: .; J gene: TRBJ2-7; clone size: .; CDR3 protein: CSLLSGAEQYF; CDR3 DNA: TGCAGCCTCCTATCAGGGGCAGAGCAGTACTTC
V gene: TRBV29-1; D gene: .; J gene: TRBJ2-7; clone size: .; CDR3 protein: CSVEGAKLGEQYF; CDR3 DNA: TGCAGCGTTGAAGGTGCAAAATTGGGCGAGCAGTACTTC
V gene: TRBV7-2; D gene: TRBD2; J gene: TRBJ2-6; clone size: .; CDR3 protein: CAIGLGLGGANVLTF; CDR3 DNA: TGTGCCATCGGTTTGGGACTAGGCGGGGCCAACGTCCTGACTTTC
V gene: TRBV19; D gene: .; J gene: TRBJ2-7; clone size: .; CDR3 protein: CASSIQDAYEQYF; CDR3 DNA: TGTGCCAGTAGTATACAGGACGCCTACGAGCAGTACTTC
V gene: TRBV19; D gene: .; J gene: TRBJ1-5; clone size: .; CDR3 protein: CASSIGGQGNVQPQHF; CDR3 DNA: TGTGCCAGTAGTATTGGTGGTCAGGGGAACGTTCAGCCCCAGCATTTT